These 31 T cell receptor beta chains came from one sample sequenced in a study of graft-versus-host responses after intestinal transplantation. Sequencing was performed with immunoSEQ multiplex PCR; in TCRdb, only in-frame clones are kept and a portion is missing. The sample carries 8,000 to 13,000 clones, roughly 34% recorded once. The authors plated approximately 200,000 CFSE-labeled responder cells with approximately 200,000 irradiated, violet-dye-labeled stimulator cells. Sequencing was performed on alloreactive CD8+ T cells from a mixed lymphocyte reaction culture, taken before intestinal transplant. Subset reported: CFSE-low proliferating T cells sorted from approximately six-day pre-transplant mixed lymphocyte reaction (GvH or HvG direction). The receptors derive from a human patient who received an intestinal transplant.

The chain carries TRBV4-1 and TRBJ2-1, with no clear D. Between the trimmed V and J ends, which lost 0 bases and 0 bases, there was a span of 15 bases. The CDR3 spans 18 residues. Per the germline V gene, CDR1 is MGHRA and CDR2 is YSYEKL. This CDR3 is CASSQEVELLSSYNEQFF. CDR3 bases: TGCGCCAGCAGCCAAGAGGTAGAACTCCTGAGCTCCTACAATGAGCAGTTCTTC.

This clone has a handful of counts. The rearrangement joins TRBV29-1 to TRBJ1-1; 9 nucleotides line up with TRBD1. V was clipped by 6 bases and J by 11 bases; unmatched bases: 13. Germline-derived CDR1 and CDR2 are SQVTM and ANQGSEA. The CDR3 is 13 residues long. CDR3 DNA: TGCAGCGTGGGGGACAGGGAGGGATCGCTGGCTTTCTTT. Translated: CSVGDREGSLAFF.

The chain uses TRBV6-5 and TRBJ2-2; the D is unclear. V lost 2 bases and J lost 8, with 15 bases in between. This CDR3 has 15 amino acids. CDR1 is MNHEY, CDR2 SVGAGI, per germline. The CDR3 coding sequence is TGTGCCAGCAGTTACGAGTATGCAAGAGCGGGGGAGCTGTTTTTT. It yields the protein CASSYEYARAGELFF.

This rearrangement joins TRBV10-2 to TRBJ2-3, with a tentative D call TRBD2 (6 bases). The CDR3 is 16 residues long. Germline CDR1 and CDR2: WSHSY and SAAADI. Trimming pared 3 bases from V and 2 bases from J, leaving 15 bases between. The CDR3 nucleotides read TGCGCCAGCAGTGAAACAGGTAGCGGATACACAGATACGCAGTATTTT. This gives the protein CASSETGSGYTDTQYF.

This clone has just a few counts. CDR3 sequence: CASSQDLNQPQHF. The CDR3 nucleotides are TGCGCCAGCAGCCAAGACCTCAATCAGCCCCAGCATTTT. The chain is built from TRBV4-1 and TRBJ1-5, with D uncertain. Germline V gene sequence: CDR1 MGHRA, CDR2 YSYEKL. The CDR3 contains 13 residues. The ends were cut back, 0 bases at V and 3 bases at J, with 3 bases in the middle.

This clone has just a few counts. The chain uses TRBV13 and TRBJ2-7; TRBD2 is a possible D gene (7 bases). V was cut by 3 bases and J by 4 bases, with 13 bases left in between. Germline-derived CDR1 and CDR2 are PRHDT and FYEKMQ (reference sequence). The CDR3 has 14 residues. CDR3 in amino acids: CASSLGRGGYEQYF. Here the CDR3 DNA reads TGTGCCAGCAGCTTGGGCAGGGGAGGGTACGAGCAGTACTTC.

The chain is built from TRBV4-1 and TRBJ2-7, with D perhaps TRBD1 (5 bases). Germline V CDR1 and CDR2: MGHRA, YSYEKL. V was pared by 3 bases and J by 2 bases, with 11 bases between. This CDR3 region has 14 residues. Written as DNA, the CDR3 is TGCGCCAGCAGCCACCTGGGGCAGGCCTACGAGCAGTACTTC. Translation gives CASSHLGQAYEQYF.

This clone was observed a few times. The CDR3 DNA reads as TGTGCCAGCAGTTCAACTAGCGGGAGTTTAACAGATACGCAGTATTTT. Protein sequence: CASSSTSGSLTDTQYF. The chain has TRBV6-5 and TRBJ2-3, with TRBD2 matching 11 bases. J gave up 3 bases and V 4 bases, and 6 bases lay outside the gene matches. The CDR3 runs to 16 residues. Per the germline V gene, CDR1 is MNHEY and CDR2 is SVGAGI.

V is TRBV13 and J is TRBJ2-5; a possible D gene is TRBD1 (7 bases). Per germline, CDR1 PRHDT and CDR2 FYEKMQ (reference sequence). V lost 0 bases and J lost 3, with 14 bases in between. The CDR3 runs 16 residues. CDR3 residues: CASSLGAGGTKETQYF. The CDR3 DNA reads as TGTGCCAGCAGCTTAGGGGCAGGGGGGACAAAAGAGACCCAGTACTTC.

A single count supports this clone. The CDR3 sequence is CASNQQFYEQYF. CDR3 coding DNA: TGTGCCAGCAACCAACAGTTCTACGAGCAGTACTTC. J is TRBJ2-7 and V is TRBV6-5, with D hard to call. V shed 7 bases and J shed 3 bases, with 10 bases lying between them. The CDR3 runs 12 residues. Per germline, CDR1 MNHEY and CDR2 SVGAGI.

V and J are TRBV7-9 and TRBJ2-7, with TRBD1 matching 10 bases. This CDR3 has 15 amino acids. Looked up from germline, CDR1 is SEHNR and CDR2 is FQNEAQ (reference sequence). The J segment lost 2 bases and the V segment lost 5 bases, leaving 6 bases of the junction unmatched. The CDR3 sequence is CASSHPGTGAYEQYF. As DNA, the CDR3 is TGTGCCAGCAGCCACCCCGGGACAGGGGCCTACGAGCAGTACTTC.

This clone was observed a handful of times. The V call is TRBV9, the J call TRBJ2-7; D is perhaps TRBD2 (5 bases). CDR1 SGDLS and CDR2 YYNGEE come from the germline V gene. This CDR3 is 14 amino acids long. V was shortened by 0 bases and J by 4 bases, with 11 bases between the two germline ends. In nucleotides, the CDR3 is TGTGCCAGCAGCGTAGGTACTAGTCGTTACGAGCAGTACTTC. Its translation is CASSVGTSRYEQYF.

The V gene is TRBV5-1, the J gene TRBJ2-3; 8 positions agree with TRBD2. The CDR3 is 15 amino acids. CDR1 is SGHRS, CDR2 YFSETQ, per germline. The V and J ends lost 2 bases and 6 bases, in that order; junction bases with no gene match: 8. CDR3 DNA sequence: TGCGCCAGCAGCTTCCGAGTAGCGGGAAAGGATACGCAGTATTTT. Its translation is CASSFRVAGKDTQYF.

The V and J genes are TRBV2 and TRBJ2-7; possibly TRBD2 for D (6 bases). CDR3 length equals 16 residues. Germline-derived CDR1 and CDR2 are SNHLY and FYNNEI. Between the trimmed V and J ends, which lost 8 bases and 2 bases, there was a span of 22 bases. DNA for the CDR3: TGTGCCAGCGGATCTCCGGAGGACGGGGGTACCTACGAGCAGTACTTC. This encodes CASGSPEDGGTYEQYF.

This clone was seen only a few times. This chain connects TRBV27 to TRBJ2-1; D uncertain. CDR1 and CDR2 (germline): MNHEY, SMNVEV (reference sequence). The CDR3 extends over 12 amino acids. Trimming removed 8 bases at V and 6 bases at J, with 11 bases between. CDR3 DNA: TGTGCCAGCCACGGGTCTTCCAATGAGCAGTTCTTC. It specifies CASHGSSNEQFF.

The rearrangement uses TRBV15 and TRBJ2-5, with 10 bases identical to TRBD1. The V segment lost 9 bases and the J segment 5 bases; nucleotides outside the gene matches: 6. Germline CDR1 reads LNHNV; CDR2 reads YYDKDF (reference sequence). This CDR3 is built from 13 residues. CDR3 sequence (DNA): TGTGCCACTGGGGACAGGGGATGGGAGACCCAGTACTTC. Translation: CATGDRGWETQYF.

The chain joins TRBV6-4 to TRBJ2-2; 9 bases are shared with TRBD2. The J segment lost 0 bases and the V segment lost 8 bases, leaving 7 bases of the junction unmatched. Germline V gene sequence: CDR1 MRHNA, CDR2 SNTAGT. The CDR3 has 16 residues. The chain's CDR3 is CASSLLAGANTGELFF. CDR3 DNA: TGTGCCAGCTCCCTACTAGCGGGCGCGAACACCGGGGAGCTGTTTTTT.

The chain combines TRBV2 with TRBJ1-1; TRBD1 agrees at 7 bases. The CDR3 length is 13 residues. V lost 5 bases and J lost 3; bases outside the gene matches: 3. Germline CDR1 is SNHLY and CDR2 is FYNNEI. The CDR3 bases are TGTGCCAGCAGTAGACAGGGATACACTGAAGCTTTCTTT. It codes for CASSRQGYTEAFF.

In its sample, this clone was seen a few times. This chain connects TRBV5-5 to TRBJ1-1; no clear D gene. This CDR3 has 15 amino acids. V lost 0 bases to trimming and J lost 1 base, with 10 bases between them. CDR1 is SGHKS and CDR2 is YYEKEE in the germline V gene (reference sequence). The CDR3 nucleotides are TGTGCCAGCAGCTTGGTAGAGACACCGAACACTGAAGCTTTCTTT. Its protein is CASSLVETPNTEAFF. The full variable domain, in which reference TRBV5-5 and TRBJ1-1 provide the parts outside the CDR3, is DAGVTQSPTHLIKTRGQQVTLRCSPISGHKSVSWYQQVLGQGPQFIFQYYEKEERGRGNFPDRFSARQFPNYSSELNVNALLLGDSALYLCASSLVETPNTEAFFGQGTRLTVV.

The table lists this clone with a few counts. The chain uses TRBV6-1 and TRBJ1-4, with D uncertain. The V gene's germline CDR1 is MNHNS and CDR2 SASEGT. There are 18 residues in the CDR3. The V end was cut by 3 bases, the J end by 3 bases, with 20 bases between. The CDR3 DNA follows: TGTGCCAGCAGTGAGTTCCCATCGCTCGACGGGGCTAATGAAAAACTGTTTTTT. It codes for CASSEFPSLDGANEKLFF.

This chain links TRBV13 with TRBJ2-1; D may be TRBD2 (7 bases). Germline lookup yields CDR1 PRHDT and CDR2 FYEKMQ (reference sequence). The CDR3 runs to 15 residues. V was pared by 2 bases and J by 10 bases, with 18 bases between. The DNA of the CDR3 is TGTGCCAGCAGCTTAAAGGGGGAGGGCCTGAAAGAGCAGTTCTTC. This encodes CASSLKGEGLKEQFF.

V is TRBV6-1 and J is TRBJ2-5; 9 bases fit TRBD2. This CDR3 region has 14 residues. V trimming: 3 bases; J trimming: 5 bases; junction bases outside the gene matches: 4. CDR1 is MNHNS and CDR2 is SASEGT in the germline V gene. CDR3 protein: CASSEASGVETQYF. Written as DNA, the CDR3 is TGTGCCAGCAGTGAGGCTAGCGGGGTGGAGACCCAGTACTTC.

V is TRBV6-1 and J is TRBJ2-6; D remains unclear. V dropped 0 bases and J dropped 0 bases, with 3 bases sitting between them. This CDR3 region has 15 residues. Germline-derived CDR1 and CDR2 are MNHNS and SASEGT. The CDR3 nucleotides read TGTGCCAGCAGTGAAGCCAGCTCTGGGGCCAACGTCCTGACTTTC. This translates into CASSEASSGANVLTF.

The gene calls are TRBV11-1 and TRBJ2-7; 10 nucleotides agree with TRBD1. The CDR3 consists of 14 residues. Trimming took 3 bases from V and 3 from J; bases not matched to a gene: 2. CDR1 is SGHAT, CDR2 FQDESV, per germline (reference sequence). The CDR3 here is CASSFGTGDYEQYF. The DNA of the CDR3 is TGTGCCAGCAGCTTTGGGACAGGGGACTACGAGCAGTACTTC.

This sequence joins TRBV11-2 and TRBJ2-2, with 8 bases matching TRBD2. This CDR3 region has 18 residues. Germline V gene lookup returns CDR1 SGHAT and CDR2 FQNNGV. The V and J ends lost 4 bases and 1 base, in that order; junction bases with no gene match: 11. The CDR3 DNA reads TGTGCCAGCAGCTCGCCTCCGGGGGGGACTGAGAACACCGGGGAGCTGTTTTTT. Its translation: CASSSPPGGTENTGELFF.

The rearrangement links TRBV9 to TRBJ2-3; 8 positions match TRBD2. The J segment lost 5 bases and the V segment lost 0 bases, leaving 11 bases of the junction unmatched. This CDR3 has 17 amino acids. Germline CDR1 and CDR2: SGDLS and YYNGEE. The CDR3 region has the DNA TGTGCCAGCAGCGTAGGGCTGGGACTAGGGTTTGGAGATACGCAGTATTTT. Encoded protein: CASSVGLGLGFGDTQYF. Full variable domain (missing parts from reference TRBV9 and TRBJ2-3): DSGVTQTPKHLITATGQRVTLRCSPRSGDLSVYWYQQSLDQGLQFLIQYYNGEERAKGNILERFSAQQFPDLHSELNLSSLELGDSALYFCASSVGLGLGFGDTQYFGPGTRLTVL.

V gene TRBV28 combines with J gene TRBJ2-2, with a weak D call TRBD2 (7 bases). The CDR3 is 15 amino acids. V was pared by 5 bases and J by 0 bases, with 10 bases between. Germline V gene data show CDR1 as MDHEN and CDR2 as SYDVKM. In nucleotides, the CDR3 is TGTGCCAGCAGTGGGGGGGGCACGAACACCGGGGAGCTGTTTTTT. Translated, it gives CASSGGGTNTGELFF.

In its sample, this clone ranks as medium-sized. The chain carries TRBV25-1 and TRBJ2-5; the match to TRBD1 covers 7 bases. The CDR3 is 15 amino acids. Unmatched junction bases numbered 5, after V lost 2 bases and J lost 2 bases. Germline V CDR1 and CDR2: MGHDK, SYGVNS. CDR3 residues: CASSEVGGPQETQYF. The DNA of the CDR3 is TGTGCCAGCAGTGAAGTAGGGGGCCCTCAAGAGACCCAGTACTTC.

The chain couples TRBV6-1 to TRBJ1-2; D might be TRBD1 (5 bases). Trimming stripped 0 bases from V and 8 bases from J, with 13 bases between. This CDR3 contains 14 residues. Germline lookup yields CDR1 MNHNS and CDR2 SASEGT. The CDR3 here is CASSEAWQGVGYTF. The CDR3 DNA follows: TGTGCCAGCAGTGAAGCGTGGCAGGGTGTGGGCTACACCTTC.

This clone was observed a handful of times. Here the CDR3 DNA reads TGTGCCAGCAGCCCCCTCGCAGGGCCAATTCAAGAGACCCAGTACTTC. It encodes CASSPLAGPIQETQYF. The chain carries TRBV11-2 and TRBJ2-5, with TRBD1 as a possible D gene (5 bases). There are 16 residues in the CDR3. CDR1 is SGHAT and CDR2 is FQNNGV in the germline V gene. With 5 bases removed from V and 2 bases from J, the gap between germline ends came to 18 bases. Full variable domain (outside the CDR3, taken from reference TRBV11-2 and TRBJ2-5): EAGVAQSPRYKIIEKRQSVAFWCNPISGHATLYWYQQILGQGPKLLIQFQNNGVVDDSQLPKDRFSAERLKGVDSTLKIQPAKLEDSAVYLCASSPLAGPIQETQYFGPGTRLLVL.

The V gene is TRBV9, the J gene TRBJ2-1; the D gene is possibly TRBD1 (5 bases). Trimming cost V 0 bases and J 6 bases, with 10 bases left between them. Germline V gene data show CDR1 as SGDLS and CDR2 as YYNGEE. The CDR3 has 14 amino acids. The CDR3 bases are TGTGCCAGCAGCGTAGAATCAGGGATCAATGAGCAGTTCTTC. Amino acids: CASSVESGINEQFF. Drawing the rest from reference TRBV9 and TRBJ2-1, the complete variable domain is DSGVTQTPKHLITATGQRVTLRCSPRSGDLSVYWYQQSLDQGLQFLIQYYNGEERAKGNILERFSAQQFPDLHSELNLSSLELGDSALYFCASSVESGINEQFFGPGTRLTVL.